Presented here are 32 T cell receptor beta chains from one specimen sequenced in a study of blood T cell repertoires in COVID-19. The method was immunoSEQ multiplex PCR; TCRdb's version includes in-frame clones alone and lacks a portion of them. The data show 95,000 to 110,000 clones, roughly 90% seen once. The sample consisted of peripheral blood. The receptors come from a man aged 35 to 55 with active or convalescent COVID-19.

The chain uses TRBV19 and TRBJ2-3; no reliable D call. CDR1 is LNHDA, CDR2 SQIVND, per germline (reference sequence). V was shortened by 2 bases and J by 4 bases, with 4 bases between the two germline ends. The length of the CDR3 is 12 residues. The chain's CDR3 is CASSIRPDTQYF. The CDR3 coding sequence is TGTGCCAGTAGTATACGTCCAGATACGCAGTATTTT.

CDR3 sequence (DNA): TGTGCCAGCAGATTAAGACGGTACAGCTCCTACGAGCAGTACTTC. This gives the protein CASRLRRYSSYEQYF. The genes are TRBV3-1 (or the pseudogene TRBV3-2) and TRBJ2-7; no definite D call. The CDR3 has 15 residues. CDR1 LGHDT and CDR2 YNNKEL come from the germline V gene (reference sequence). V lost 6 bases, J lost 0 bases, and 15 bases lay in between.

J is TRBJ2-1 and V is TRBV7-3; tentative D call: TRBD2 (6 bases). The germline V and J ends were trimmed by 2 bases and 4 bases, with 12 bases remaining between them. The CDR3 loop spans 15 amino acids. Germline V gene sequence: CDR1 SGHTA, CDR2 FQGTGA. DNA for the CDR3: TGTGCCAGCAGCTTAGCAACTAGCAGTTACAATGAGCAGTTCTTC. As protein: CASSLATSSYNEQFF.

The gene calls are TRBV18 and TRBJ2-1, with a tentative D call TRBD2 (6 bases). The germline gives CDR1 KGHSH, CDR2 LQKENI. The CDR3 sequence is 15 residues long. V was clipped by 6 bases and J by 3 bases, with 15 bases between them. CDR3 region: CASSADLARYNEQFF. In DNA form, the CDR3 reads TGTGCCAGCTCGGCAGACCTAGCGCGCTACAATGAGCAGTTCTTC.

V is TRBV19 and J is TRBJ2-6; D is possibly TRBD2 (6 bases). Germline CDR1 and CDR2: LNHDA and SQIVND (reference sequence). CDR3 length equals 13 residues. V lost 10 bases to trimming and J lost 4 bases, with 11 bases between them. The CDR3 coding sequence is TGTGCCACTTTCCGGGAGGGGGCCAACGTCCTGACTTTC. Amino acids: CATFREGANVLTF.

The CDR3 bases are TGCGCCAGCAGCCAAGAGATAGTTGGGGGCTTACCCCAGCATTTT. Translation gives CASSQEIVGGLPQHF. The chain carries TRBV4-1 and TRBJ1-5; a possible D gene is TRBD1 (6 bases). Trimming took off 0 bases at V and 10 bases at J, with 16 bases between the two ends. The V gene's germline CDR1 is MGHRA and CDR2 YSYEKL. The CDR3 runs 15 residues.

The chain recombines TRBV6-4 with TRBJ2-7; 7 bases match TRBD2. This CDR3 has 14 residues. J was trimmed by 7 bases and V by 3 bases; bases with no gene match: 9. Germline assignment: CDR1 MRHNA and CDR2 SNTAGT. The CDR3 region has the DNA TGTGCCAGCAGTGAATTCGCGGGAGTAGGGGAGCAGTACTTC. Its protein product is CASSEFAGVGEQYF.

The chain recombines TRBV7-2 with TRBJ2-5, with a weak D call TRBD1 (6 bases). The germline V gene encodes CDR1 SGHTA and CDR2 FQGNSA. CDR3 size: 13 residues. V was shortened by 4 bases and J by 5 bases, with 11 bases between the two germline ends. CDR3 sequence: CASSSQGKETQYF. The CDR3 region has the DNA TGTGCCAGCAGCTCGCAGGGGAAGGAGACCCAGTACTTC.

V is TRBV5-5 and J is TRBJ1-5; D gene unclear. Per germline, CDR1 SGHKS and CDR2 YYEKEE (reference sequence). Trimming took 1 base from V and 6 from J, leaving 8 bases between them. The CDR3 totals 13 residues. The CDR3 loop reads CASSLSPVQPQHF. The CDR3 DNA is TGTGCCAGCAGCTTGTCACCAGTTCAGCCCCAGCATTTT.

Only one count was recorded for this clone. CDR3 sequence (DNA): TGTGCCAGCAGTTATTTGGGGAGCACTGAAGCTTTCTTT. Encoded protein: CASSYLGSTEAFF. The V call is TRBV6-5, the J call TRBJ1-1; D unresolved. Trimming cost V 3 bases and J 4 bases, with 9 bases left between them. Germline loops: CDR1 MNHEY, CDR2 SVGAGI. The CDR3 sequence is 13 residues long.

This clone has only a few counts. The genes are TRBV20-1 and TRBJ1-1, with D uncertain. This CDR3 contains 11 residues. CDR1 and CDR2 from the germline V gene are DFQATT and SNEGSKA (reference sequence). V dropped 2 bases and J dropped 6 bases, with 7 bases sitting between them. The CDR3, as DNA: TGCAGTGCTAGACAGGTTCCTGAAGCTTTCTTT. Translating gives CSARQVPEAFF.

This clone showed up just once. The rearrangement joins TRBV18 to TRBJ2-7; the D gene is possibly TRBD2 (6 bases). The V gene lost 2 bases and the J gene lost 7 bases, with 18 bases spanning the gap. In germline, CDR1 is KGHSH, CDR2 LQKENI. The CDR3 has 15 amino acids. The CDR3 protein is CASSPLAGTGSEQYF. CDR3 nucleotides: TGTGCCAGCTCACCATTGGCGGGAACGGGGAGTGAGCAGTACTTC.

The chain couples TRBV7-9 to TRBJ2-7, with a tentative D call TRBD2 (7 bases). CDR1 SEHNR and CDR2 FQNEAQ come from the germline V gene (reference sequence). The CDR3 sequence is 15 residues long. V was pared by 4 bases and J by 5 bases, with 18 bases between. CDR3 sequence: CASSSEIGGRDEQYF. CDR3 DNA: TGTGCCAGCAGCTCGGAGATCGGGGGGCGGGACGAGCAGTACTTC.

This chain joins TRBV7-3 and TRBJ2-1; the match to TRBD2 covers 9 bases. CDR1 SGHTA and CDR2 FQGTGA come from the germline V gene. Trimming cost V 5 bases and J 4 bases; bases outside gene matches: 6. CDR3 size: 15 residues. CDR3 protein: CASSDPSGVYNEQFF. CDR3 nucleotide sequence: TGTGCCAGCAGCGACCCTAGCGGGGTTTACAATGAGCAGTTCTTC.

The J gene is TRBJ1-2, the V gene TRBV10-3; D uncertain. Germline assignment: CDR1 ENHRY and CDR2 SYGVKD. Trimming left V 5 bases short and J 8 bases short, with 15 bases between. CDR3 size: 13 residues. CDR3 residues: CAISTSGERGYTF. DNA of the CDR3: TGTGCCATCAGTACCAGTGGGGAGCGAGGCTACACCTTC.

The chain's CDR3 is CASSIGTGANQPQHF. CDR3 in DNA: TGTGCCAGTAGTATCGGGACAGGGGCAAATCAGCCCCAGCATTTT. V and J are TRBV19 and TRBJ1-5; 10 bases line up with TRBD1. V shed 3 bases and J 4 bases; nucleotides not matched to a gene: 3. Looked up from germline, CDR1 is LNHDA and CDR2 is SQIVND (reference sequence). The CDR3 runs to 15 residues.

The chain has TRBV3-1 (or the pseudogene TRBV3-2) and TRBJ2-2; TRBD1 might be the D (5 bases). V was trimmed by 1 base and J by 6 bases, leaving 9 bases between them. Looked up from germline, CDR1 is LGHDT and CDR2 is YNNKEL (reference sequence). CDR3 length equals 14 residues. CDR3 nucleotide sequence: TGTGCCAGCAGCCAAGGTCTACAGGCCGGGGAGCTGTTTTTT. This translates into CASSQGLQAGELFF.

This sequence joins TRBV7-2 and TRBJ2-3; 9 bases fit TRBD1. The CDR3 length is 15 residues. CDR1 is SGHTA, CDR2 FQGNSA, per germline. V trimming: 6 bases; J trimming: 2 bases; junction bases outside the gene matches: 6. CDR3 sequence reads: CASRLRDRDTDTQYF. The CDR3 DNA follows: TGTGCCAGCAGACTCCGGGACAGGGACACAGATACGCAGTATTTT.

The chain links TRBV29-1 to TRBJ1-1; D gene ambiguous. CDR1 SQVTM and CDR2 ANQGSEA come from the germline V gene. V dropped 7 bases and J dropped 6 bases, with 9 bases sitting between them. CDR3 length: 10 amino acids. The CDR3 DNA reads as TGCAGCGCGGCTTCCCCTGAAGCTTTCTTT. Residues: CSAASPEAFF.

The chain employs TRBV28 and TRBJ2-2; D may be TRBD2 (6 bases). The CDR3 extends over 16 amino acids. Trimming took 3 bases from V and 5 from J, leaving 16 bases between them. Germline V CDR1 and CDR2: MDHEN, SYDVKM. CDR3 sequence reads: CASSFWDLRLTGELFF. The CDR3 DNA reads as TGTGCCAGCAGTTTCTGGGACTTGCGACTTACCGGGGAGCTGTTTTTT.

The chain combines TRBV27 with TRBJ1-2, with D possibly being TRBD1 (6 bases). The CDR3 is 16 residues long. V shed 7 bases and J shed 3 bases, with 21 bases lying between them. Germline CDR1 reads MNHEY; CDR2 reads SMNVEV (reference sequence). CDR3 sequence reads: CASIYRRGAKDYGYTF. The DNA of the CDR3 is TGTGCCAGCATTTACCGACGGGGGGCTAAGGACTATGGCTACACCTTC.

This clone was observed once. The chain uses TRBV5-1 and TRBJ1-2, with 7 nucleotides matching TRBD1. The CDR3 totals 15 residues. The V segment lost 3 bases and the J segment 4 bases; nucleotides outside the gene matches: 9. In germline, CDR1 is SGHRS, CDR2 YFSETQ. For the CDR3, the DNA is TGCGCCAGCAGCTCGCCGGGACAGAACTTCTATGGCTACACCTTC. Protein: CASSSPGQNFYGYTF.

The CDR3 DNA follows: TGTGCCAGCAGCCAAGGGTATCAGGGCAATTCACCCCTCCACTTT. Translating gives CASSQGYQGNSPLHF. The chain links TRBV14 to TRBJ1-6; a possible D gene is TRBD1 (5 bases). CDR1 SGHDN and CDR2 FVKESK come from the germline V gene. There are 15 residues in the CDR3. Trimming removed 1 base from V and 7 bases from J, with 11 bases in between.

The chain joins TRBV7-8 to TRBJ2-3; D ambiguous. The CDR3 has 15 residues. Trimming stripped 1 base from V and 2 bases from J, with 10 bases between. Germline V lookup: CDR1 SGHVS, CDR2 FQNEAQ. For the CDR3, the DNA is TGTGCCAGCAGCTTAGACCGGTGGTCCACAGATACGCAGTATTTT. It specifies CASSLDRWSTDTQYF.

The CDR3 bases are TGCGCCAGCAGCTCGACAGGAGCCTACGGCCAGTACTTC. It codes for CASSSTGAYGQYF. This chain joins TRBV5-1 and TRBJ2-5; D possibly corresponds to TRBD1 (6 bases). Trimming shortened V by 3 bases and J by 10 bases, and 16 bases separated the two germline ends. Germline-derived CDR1 and CDR2 are SGHRS and YFSETQ. The CDR3 sequence is 13 residues long.

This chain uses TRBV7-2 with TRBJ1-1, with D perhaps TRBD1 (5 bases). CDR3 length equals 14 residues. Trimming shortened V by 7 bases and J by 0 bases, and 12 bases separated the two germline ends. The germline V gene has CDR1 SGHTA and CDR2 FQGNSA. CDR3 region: CASTMGQMNTEAFF. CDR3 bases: TGTGCCAGCACGATGGGGCAGATGAACACTGAAGCTTTCTTT.

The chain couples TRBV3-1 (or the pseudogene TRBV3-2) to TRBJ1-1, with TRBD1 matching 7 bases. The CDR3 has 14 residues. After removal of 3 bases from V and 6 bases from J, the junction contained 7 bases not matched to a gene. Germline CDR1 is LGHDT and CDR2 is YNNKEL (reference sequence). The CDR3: CASSHADRVAEAFF. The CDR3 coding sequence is TGTGCCAGCAGCCACGCCGACAGGGTCGCTGAAGCTTTCTTT.

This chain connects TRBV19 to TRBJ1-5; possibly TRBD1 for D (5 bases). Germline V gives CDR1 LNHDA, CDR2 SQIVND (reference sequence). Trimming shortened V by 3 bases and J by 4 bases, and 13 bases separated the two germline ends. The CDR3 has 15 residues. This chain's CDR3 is CASSIRGMGNQPQHF. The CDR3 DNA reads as TGTGCCAGTAGTATTAGGGGCATGGGAAATCAGCCCCAGCATTTT. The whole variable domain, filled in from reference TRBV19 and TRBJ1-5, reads DGGITQSPKYLFRKEGQNVTLSCEQNLNHDAMYWYRQDPGQGLRLIYYSQIVNDFQKGDIAEGYSVSREKKESFPLTVTSAQKNPTAFYLCASSIRGMGNQPQHFGDGTRLSIL.

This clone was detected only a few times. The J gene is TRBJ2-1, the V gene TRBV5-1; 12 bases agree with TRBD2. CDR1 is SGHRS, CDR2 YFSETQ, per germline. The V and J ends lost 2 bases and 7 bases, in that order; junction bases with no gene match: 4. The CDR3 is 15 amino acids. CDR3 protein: CASSFLAGGPNEQFF. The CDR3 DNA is TGCGCCAGCAGCTTTCTAGCGGGAGGGCCAAATGAGCAGTTCTTC.

CDR3 in DNA: TGTGCCAGCAGCCACGGACTAGCGGGAGGCGGTATCTCTGGGGCCAACGTCCTGACTTTC. This translates into CASSHGLAGGGISGANVLTF. The chain combines TRBV7-3 with TRBJ2-6; 14 positions match TRBD2. With V trimmed by 5 bases and J by 0 bases, 9 bases remained unmatched. This CDR3 spans 20 amino acids. The germline V gene encodes CDR1 SGHTA and CDR2 FQGTGA.

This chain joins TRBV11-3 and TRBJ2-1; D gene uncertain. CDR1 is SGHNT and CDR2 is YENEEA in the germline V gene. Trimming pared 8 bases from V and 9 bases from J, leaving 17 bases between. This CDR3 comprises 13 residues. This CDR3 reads CASSPRLGFEQFF. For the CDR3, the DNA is TGTGCCAGCTCCCCCAGGCTTGGGTTTGAGCAGTTCTTC.

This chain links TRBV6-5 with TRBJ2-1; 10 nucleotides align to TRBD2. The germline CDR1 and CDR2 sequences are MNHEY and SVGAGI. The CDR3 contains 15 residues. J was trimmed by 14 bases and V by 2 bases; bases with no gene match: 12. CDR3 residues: CASSYTIPAGGPKFF. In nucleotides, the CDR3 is TGTGCCAGCAGTTACACCATCCCAGCGGGAGGGCCTAAGTTCTTC.